Below are 30 T cell receptor beta chains sequenced from a single sample in a study of T-cell reconstitution after alpha-beta-depleted transplantation in children. A library of TCRbeta sequences, prepared with unique molecular identifiers, was generated. Via MiXCR, TCRdb re-called the PCR reads, giving one row per CDR3 protein. In the table there are roughly 610,000 distinct CDR3 sequences, about 11% of which are singletons. Specimen: PBMCs from the stem cell graft donor, collected from the stem cell graft. The receptors come from a human donor who donated a stem cell graft to a child with acute myeloid leukemia.

This clonotype was observed many times. The chain combines TRBV12-3 or TRBV12-4 with TRBJ1-3, with 7 bases identical to TRBD1. Trimming at V came to 6 bases and at J to 3 bases, leaving 5 bases not matched to a gene. The CDR3 consists of 14 residues. CDR3 region: CASSSGTVGNTIYF. The CDR3 DNA follows: TGTGCCAGCAGCAGTGGGACAGTTGGAAACACCATATATTTT.

In this sample, this clonotype turned up many times. CDR3 amino acids: CASSLLQNTEAFF. The CDR3 DNA reads TGTGCCAGCAGTCTTTTACAGAACACTGAAGCTTTCTTT. V gene TRBV28 combines with J gene TRBJ1-1; D gene ambiguous. The CDR3 has 13 residues. The V gene's germline CDR1 is MDHEN and CDR2 SYDVKM. Deletions cut 5 bases from V and 1 base from J, with 8 bases between.

There are many counts of this clonotype. This sequence joins TRBV27 and TRBJ2-4, with 8 bases aligning to TRBD1. Per germline, CDR1 MNHEY and CDR2 SMNVEV (reference sequence). The CDR3 has 15 amino acids. V was pared by 2 bases and J by 10 bases, with 10 bases of the junction left unmatched. CDR3 region: CASSLEGTGEGIQYF. As DNA, the CDR3 is TGTGCCAGCAGTTTAGAAGGGACAGGAGAGGGGATTCAGTACTTC.

The table lists this clonotype with a few counts. The chain combines TRBV7-9 with TRBJ2-4; TRBD2 aligns across 10 bases. The CDR3 has 17 amino acids. CDR1 is SEHNR, CDR2 FQNEAQ, per germline (reference sequence). V lost 1 base, J lost 2 bases, and 5 bases stayed unmatched. CDR3 DNA sequence: TGTGCCAGCAGCTTAGTGGCTAGCGGGAGTACCAAAAACATTCAGTACTTC. Its translation: CASSLVASGSTKNIQYF. Filled out from reference TRBV7-9 and TRBJ2-4, the complete variable domain reads DTGVSQNPRHKITKRGQNVTFRCDPISEHNRLYWYRQTLGQGPEFLTYFQNEAQLEKSRLLSDRFSAERPKGSFSTLEIQRTEQGDSAMYLCASSLVASGSTKNIQYFGAGTRLSVL.

The chain employs TRBV30 and TRBJ2-1, with D unclear. Germline V CDR1 and CDR2: GTSNPN, SVGIG (reference sequence). V was trimmed by 3 bases and J by 9 bases, leaving 9 bases between them. The CDR3 spans 11 residues. CDR3 residues: CAWSKLTEQFF. As DNA, the CDR3 is TGTGCCTGGAGCAAGCTCACTGAGCAGTTCTTC.

J is TRBJ2-1 and V is TRBV20-1, with 9 bases fitting TRBD1. The CDR3 is 14 residues long. Germline V lookup: CDR1 DFQATT, CDR2 SNEGSKA (reference sequence). V lost 3 bases, J lost 3 bases, and 3 bases stayed unmatched. CDR3 coding DNA: TGCAGTGCTAGTGGACAGGGGTTCTACAATGAGCAGTTCTTC. Translation: CSASGQGFYNEQFF.

J is TRBJ1-4 and V is TRBV7-2; 10 bases match TRBD1. J lost 8 bases, V lost 5 bases, and 5 bases had no gene match. The germline gives CDR1 SGHTA, CDR2 FQGNSA. The CDR3 spans 14 residues. Written as DNA, the CDR3 is TGTGCCAGCAGCAGAGGGGACAGGGGCGAAAAACTGTTTTTT. This translates into CASSRGDRGEKLFF.

This clonotype was detected only a few times. V usage is TRBV18 and J usage is TRBJ2-1; D ambiguous. Trimming pared 2 bases from V and 6 bases from J, leaving 11 bases between. This CDR3 contains 14 residues. In germline, CDR1 is KGHSH, CDR2 LQKENI. This chain's CDR3 is CASSPDSPGNEQFF. CDR3 DNA sequence: TGTGCCAGCTCACCAGACTCCCCAGGCAATGAGCAGTTCTTC.

V gene TRBV19 combines with J gene TRBJ1-2, with TRBD1 identical over 7 bases. The V and J ends lost 4 bases and 0 bases, in that order; junction bases with no gene match: 11. This CDR3 spans 17 amino acids. Germline V gene lookup returns CDR1 LNHDA and CDR2 SQIVND (reference sequence). The CDR3 reads CASSSRTGEDANYGYTF. The CDR3 DNA reads as TGTGCCAGTAGTAGCCGCACAGGGGAAGATGCTAACTATGGCTACACCTTC.

The V call is TRBV5-1, the J call TRBJ2-7; tentatively, D is TRBD1 or TRBD2 (5 bases each). The CDR3 runs to 14 residues. Germline lookup yields CDR1 SGHRS and CDR2 YFSETQ. Trimming took off 3 bases at V and 4 bases at J, with 14 bases between the two ends. CDR3 loop: CASSWGSPGYEQYF. The CDR3, as DNA: TGCGCCAGCAGCTGGGGGTCCCCGGGTTACGAGCAGTACTTC.

This clonotype was recorded once. The CDR3 DNA follows: TGTGCCAGCAGCCAAGGTTCTAGCGGGAGGGTCTCCTACAATGAGCAGTTCTTC. This gives the protein CASSQGSSGRVSYNEQFF. V usage is TRBV3-1 and J usage is TRBJ2-1, with 12 bases identical to TRBD2. The trim removed 1 base at V and 0 bases at J, leaving 4 bases unmatched. The germline CDR1 and CDR2 sequences are LGHDT and YNNKEL (reference sequence). CDR3 size: 18 residues.

This clonotype was recorded a few times. The chain carries TRBV7-2 and TRBJ1-4, with D unclear. CDR1 is SGHTA, CDR2 FQGNSA, per germline. V was cut by 1 base and J by 8 bases, with 8 bases left in between. The CDR3 consists of 13 residues. The CDR3 is CASSLVREEKLFF. DNA for the CDR3: TGTGCCAGCAGCTTAGTCCGGGAGGAAAAACTGTTTTTT.

V usage is TRBV20-1 and J usage is TRBJ2-4; tentatively, D is TRBD2 (5 bases). The CDR3 extends over 14 amino acids. V dropped 2 bases and J dropped 15 bases, with 23 bases sitting between them. Germline CDR1 reads DFQATT; CDR2 reads SNEGSKA (reference sequence). CDR3 loop: CSARMASGTSRPYF. CDR3 DNA: TGCAGTGCTAGAATGGCGAGCGGCACAAGTAGGCCGTACTTC.

Ten or more counts support this clonotype. The chain joins TRBV20-1 to TRBJ2-7, with 11 bases identical to TRBD2. V shed 6 bases and J 0 bases; nucleotides not matched to a gene: 7. CDR3 length: 15 amino acids. CDR1 DFQATT and CDR2 SNEGSKA come from the germline V gene (reference sequence). The DNA for the CDR3 is TGCAGTGCCGAAGGGACTAGCGGATACTCCTACGAGCAGTACTTC. Its translation is CSAEGTSGYSYEQYF.

V usage is TRBV29-1 and J usage is TRBJ2-7; a possible D gene is TRBD2 (5 bases). Trimming removed 7 bases at V and 0 bases at J, with 13 bases between. The CDR3 covers 13 residues. Germline values: CDR1 SQVTM, CDR2 ANQGSEA. CDR3: CSGRLAGSYEQYF. The CDR3 bases are TGCAGCGGCAGGCTAGCAGGCTCCTACGAGCAGTACTTC.

A few counts support this clonotype. V is TRBV7-2 and J is TRBJ2-5; unclear D gene. Trimming stripped 3 bases from V and 5 bases from J, with 7 bases between. Germline-derived CDR1 and CDR2 are SGHTA and FQGNSA. The CDR3 spans 12 residues. As DNA, the CDR3 is TGTGCCAGCAGCTTCGCTCAGGAGACCCAGTACTTC. Residues: CASSFAQETQYF.

This clonotype was seen many times. In DNA form, the CDR3 reads TGTGCCAGCAGTTTAATGGGTAAAGAGACCCAGTACTTC. Residues: CASSLMGKETQYF. V and J are TRBV12-3 or TRBV12-4 and TRBJ2-5; D call uncertain. This CDR3 has 13 residues. V lost 2 bases to trimming and J lost 3 bases, with 7 bases between them.

This clonotype was observed at least ten times. V and J are TRBV5-1 and TRBJ2-7, with D hard to call. The V end lost 0 bases, the J end lost 6 bases, and 4 bases lay between the germline ends. Germline assignment: CDR1 SGHRS and CDR2 YFSETQ. The CDR3 extends over 11 amino acids. Written as DNA, the CDR3 is TGCGCCAGCAGCTTGGATAGCGAGCAGTACTTC. Its protein product is CASSLDSEQYF. Combining the CDR3 with reference TRBV5-1 and TRBJ2-7 gives the whole variable domain KAGVTQTPRYLIKTRGQQVTLSCSPISGHRSVSWYQQTPGQGLQFLFEYFSETQRNKGNFPGRFSGRQFSNSRSEMNVSTLELGDSALYLCASSLDSEQYFGPGTRLTVT.

The chain links TRBV20-1 to TRBJ1-4; D is undetermined. V was trimmed by 3 bases and J by 5 bases, leaving 7 bases between them. Germline V gene data show CDR1 as DFQATT and CDR2 as SNEGSKA (reference sequence). The CDR3 is 12 amino acids. CDR3 region: CSARQPNEKLFF. The CDR3 DNA reads TGCAGTGCTAGGCAGCCCAATGAAAAACTGTTTTTT.

This clonotype was observed many times. This chain joins TRBV5-1 and TRBJ1-2; 7 bases match TRBD1. After removal of 2 bases from V and 2 bases from J, the junction contained 3 bases not matched to a gene. CDR3 length: 14 residues. Germline CDR1 and CDR2: SGHRS and YFSETQ. CDR3 sequence (DNA): TGCGCCAGCAGCTTAGAGGGGGCAAACTATGGCTACACCTTC. As protein: CASSLEGANYGYTF.

CDR3 DNA sequence: TGTGCCAGCAGCCTAACCGGGACAGGGGATATCAATGAGCAGTTCTTC. Translating gives CASSLTGTGDINEQFF. The chain carries TRBV7-2 and TRBJ2-1, with 10 bases identical to TRBD1. The length of the CDR3 is 16 residues. Germline CDR1 is SGHTA and CDR2 is FQGNSA. Unmatched junction bases numbered 10, after V lost 5 bases and J lost 6 bases.

The chain joins TRBV29-1 to TRBJ1-2; 11 bases match TRBD1. CDR3 length: 13 residues. V was clipped by 6 bases and J by 2 bases; unmatched bases: 2. Looked up from germline, CDR1 is SQVTM and CDR2 is ANQGSEA. The CDR3 reads CSVRDRGNYGYTF. The CDR3 region has the DNA TGCAGCGTGAGGGACAGGGGGAACTATGGCTACACCTTC.

This clonotype was picked up many times. The chain uses TRBV27 and TRBJ1-5; perhaps TRBD1 as D (5 bases). The CDR3 runs 14 residues. V lost 1 base to trimming and J lost 4 bases, with 8 bases between them. The V gene's germline CDR1 is MNHEY and CDR2 SMNVEV (reference sequence). The CDR3 DNA reads TGTGCCAGCAGTTTATATCCAGGGAATCAGCCCCAGCATTTT. Translation: CASSLYPGNQPQHF.

The gene calls are TRBV11-2 and TRBJ2-5, with a possible D match to TRBD1 (6 bases). The ends were cut back, 5 bases at V and 2 bases at J, with 12 bases in the middle. The germline gives CDR1 SGHAT, CDR2 FQNNGV. There are 14 residues in the CDR3. DNA for the CDR3: TGTGCCAGCAGCCAACTCGGACAGCAAGAGACCCAGTACTTC. This codes for CASSQLGQQETQYF.

The table lists this clonotype with a few counts. This chain links TRBV6-1 with TRBJ1-6; 7 bases fit TRBD1. The V and J ends lost 7 bases and 8 bases, in that order; junction bases with no gene match: 11. The CDR3 has 15 amino acids. Per germline, CDR1 MNHNS and CDR2 SASEGT. The CDR3 nucleotides are TGTGCCAGCACCAAATGGTCAGGGGGGGATTCACCCCTCCACTTT. Its translation: CASTKWSGGDSPLHF.

This clonotype was seen a handful of times. The chain joins TRBV6-5 to TRBJ2-7; D assignment may be TRBD1 or TRBD2 (5 bases each). The CDR3 runs 14 residues. V was trimmed by 2 bases and J by 0 bases, leaving 8 bases between them. Germline V lookup: CDR1 MNHEY, CDR2 SVGAGI. CDR3 DNA: TGTGCCAGCAGTTACCCGGGACCCTCCTACGAGCAGTACTTC. Translating it yields CASSYPGPSYEQYF.

This clonotype occurred a few times. The junction departs from germline at one end; a sequencing error may be responsible. V and J are TRBV5-5 and TRBJ2-5; D may match TRBD1 or TRBD2 (6 bases each). CDR3 length: 13 residues. Germline V gene sequence: CDR1 SGHKS, CDR2 YYEKEE (reference sequence). The CDR3 loop is CASTLGGRKTQYF. In nucleotides, the CDR3 is TGTGCCAGCACCTTGGGGGGCAGGAAGACCCAGTACTTC.

The chain recombines TRBV5-6 with TRBJ2-7; 10 positions match TRBD1. V shed 2 bases, J shed 0 bases, and the junction held 2 bases outside the gene matches. This CDR3 has 15 amino acids. The germline V gene has CDR1 SGHDT and CDR2 YYEEEE. The DNA for the CDR3 is TGTGCCAGCAGCTTCGACAGGGGGCACTCCTACGAGCAGTACTTC. Translating gives CASSFDRGHSYEQYF.

The CDR3, as DNA: TGCGCCAGCAGCGAGGGGGGCGGGTTCTCCTACAATGAGCAGTTCTTC. This sequence encodes CASSEGGGFSYNEQFF. J is TRBJ2-1 and V is TRBV5-1; possibly TRBD1 or TRBD2 for D (6 bases each). The CDR3 runs 16 residues. Looked up from germline, CDR1 is SGHRS and CDR2 is YFSETQ. V was clipped by 4 bases and J by 0 bases, with 14 bases between them. Based on the CDR3 plus reference TRBV5-1 and TRBJ2-1, the full variable domain is KAGVTQTPRYLIKTRGQQVTLSCSPISGHRSVSWYQQTPGQGLQFLFEYFSETQRNKGNFPGRFSGRQFSNSRSEMNVSTLELGDSALYLCASSEGGGFSYNEQFFGPGTRLTVL.

The gene calls are TRBV5-1 and TRBJ1-4, with a possible D match to TRBD1 (5 bases). V lost 0 bases to trimming and J lost 5 bases, with 11 bases between them. In germline, CDR1 is SGHRS, CDR2 YFSETQ. The CDR3 runs 15 residues. Here the CDR3 reads CASSLAGMGNEKLFF. The CDR3, as DNA: TGCGCCAGCAGCTTGGCAGGGATGGGAAATGAAAAACTGTTTTTT.